Presented here are 28 T cell receptor beta chains from one specimen sequenced in a study of shared clonotypes between healthy human individuals (dated by TCRdb to 2020 to 2022). CD8 naive samples were obtained by positive selection for CCR7 among CD45RO-negative cells, yielding a CD45RA+CCR7+ population from which TemRA cells were excluded. Libraries came from the immunoSEQ multiplex PCR assay. TCRdb retrieved this table from immuneACCESS and kept in-frame rearrangements only. Not all clones are present; in checked studies, unresolved V genes account for under half, and no reason is known for the remainder. Recorded for this sample are roughly 2,000,000 clones; approximately 94% of them occurred a single time. The biggest ten clones account for less than 1.5% of the sample. The specimen sequenced was naive CD8+ T cells sorted from blood. Read against the paper, the sample's cell subset or site label means: CD45RA+CCR7+. The receptors stem from a man aged 18 to 35 in good health.

The rearrangement uses TRBV28 and TRBJ2-7; no clear D. In germline, CDR1 is MDHEN, CDR2 SYDVKM. This CDR3 is 12 amino acids long. V was pared by 2 bases and J by 2 bases, with 4 bases between. The CDR3: CASSLRPYEQYF. In DNA form, the CDR3 reads TGTGCCAGCAGTTTAAGGCCCTACGAGCAGTACTTC.

A word on this clone: This sample includes further DNA sequences coding for the same CDR3. V gene TRBV7-9 combines with J gene TRBJ2-7, with TRBD2 identical over 7 bases. Germline V gene lookup returns CDR1 SEHNR and CDR2 FQNEAQ (reference sequence). With 5 bases clipped from V and 0 bases from J, the junction kept 7 bases outside the gene matches. This CDR3 contains 15 residues. DNA for the CDR3: TGTGCCAGCAGCACGGGACCGGGAGGCTCCTACGAGCAGTACTTC. It is translated as CASSTGPGGSYEQYF.

The chain uses TRBV7-6 and TRBJ2-7, with D possibly being TRBD1 (5 bases). Trimming shortened V by 2 bases and J by 5 bases, and 16 bases separated the two germline ends. The CDR3 is made up of 15 amino acids. Germline loops: CDR1 SGHVS, CDR2 FNYEAQ. The CDR3 spells CASSLLGEGENEQYF. DNA of the CDR3: TGTGCCAGCAGCTTACTTGGGGAAGGGGAAAACGAGCAGTACTTC.

This CDR3 reads CASSFNPGQGHAEAFF. The CDR3 bases are TGTGCCAGCAGCTTTAACCCCGGACAGGGTCACGCTGAAGCTTTCTTT. V is TRBV9 and J is TRBJ1-1; 8 bases are shared with TRBD1. V was pared by 4 bases and J by 6 bases, with 14 bases of the junction left unmatched. CDR3 length: 16 residues. Germline CDR1 SGDLS, CDR2 YYNGEE. The variable domain in full, completed from reference TRBV9 and TRBJ1-1, reads DSGVTQTPKHLITATGQRVTLRCSPRSGDLSVYWYQQSLDQGLQFLIQYYNGEERAKGNILERFSAQQFPDLHSELNLSSLELGDSALYFCASSFNPGQGHAEAFFGQGTRLTVV.

This chain joins TRBV10-1 and TRBJ2-7; D gene unclear. The CDR3 is made up of 14 amino acids. The germline V gene has CDR1 WNHNN and CDR2 SYGVQD (reference sequence). V lost 4 bases and J lost 0, with 10 bases in between. The chain's CDR3 is CASSGWPHSYEQYF. CDR3 DNA sequence: TGCGCCAGCAGTGGCTGGCCCCACTCCTACGAGCAGTACTTC.

The chain has TRBV25-1 and TRBJ2-7, with D possibly being TRBD2 (6 bases). Trimming stripped 2 bases from V and 0 bases from J, with 14 bases between. The CDR3 totals 16 residues. Per germline, CDR1 MGHDK and CDR2 SYGVNS. CDR3 sequence reads: CASSERFSGSSYEQYF. The CDR3 DNA is TGTGCCAGCAGTGAACGTTTTAGCGGTAGCTCCTACGAGCAGTACTTC.

This clone was found a few times. The CDR3 bases are TGCAGCGCCGTCATGAACACTGAAGCTTTCTTT. It codes for CSAVMNTEAFF. The V and J genes are TRBV20-1 and TRBJ1-1; unclear D gene. The CDR3 contains 11 residues. Germline V gene sequence: CDR1 DFQATT, CDR2 SNEGSKA (reference sequence).

V gene TRBV7-9 combines with J gene TRBJ2-2; the match to TRBD1 covers 8 bases. The CDR3 loop spans 17 amino acids. CDR1 SEHNR and CDR2 FQNEAQ come from the germline V gene (reference sequence). The trim removed 4 bases at V and 3 bases at J, leaving 10 bases unmatched. The CDR3 spells CASSSSRGTGDTGELFF. In nucleotides, the CDR3 is TGTGCCAGCAGCTCCTCCCGGGGGACAGGAGACACCGGGGAGCTGTTTTTT.

This clone has only a few counts. This chain connects TRBV11-2 to TRBJ2-1; possible D gene TRBD1, 7 bases. The ends were cut back, 3 bases at V and 2 bases at J, with 20 bases in the middle. CDR1 and CDR2 (germline): SGHAT, FQNNGV. The CDR3 is 18 amino acids. The CDR3 is CASSFTGEAAWTYNEQFF. The CDR3 nucleotides read TGTGCCAGCAGCTTCACAGGGGAGGCGGCATGGACCTACAATGAGCAGTTCTTC.

V is TRBV27 and J is TRBJ2-7; D possibly corresponds to TRBD2 (5 bases). Germline V gene lookup returns CDR1 MNHEY and CDR2 SMNVEV (reference sequence). The germline V and J ends were trimmed by 7 bases and 1 base, with 14 bases remaining between them. The CDR3 length is 14 residues. The CDR3 coding sequence is TGTGCCAGCATGGAGCACCCGGGGTCCTACGAGCAGTACTTC. Encoded protein: CASMEHPGSYEQYF.

This chain joins TRBV5-4 and TRBJ2-5, with D perhaps assigned TRBD1 or TRBD2 (6 bases each). Trimming took off 2 bases at V and 5 bases at J, with 13 bases between the two ends. CDR1 and CDR2 (germline): SGHNT, YYREEE (reference sequence). The CDR3 has 14 residues. The CDR3 loop is CASSLFGGAETQYF. CDR3 nucleotides: TGTGCCAGCAGCTTATTCGGGGGCGCGGAGACCCAGTACTTC.

The genes are TRBV10-2 and TRBJ2-4; D may be TRBD1 (5 bases). This CDR3 contains 14 residues. The V end was cut by 0 bases, the J end by 9 bases, with 12 bases between. Germline V gene lookup returns CDR1 WSHSY and CDR2 SAAADI. The CDR3 loop reads CASSESGRDAIQYF. The CDR3 bases are TGCGCCAGCAGTGAGTCGGGCAGGGATGCCATTCAGTACTTC.

The chain combines TRBV7-3 with TRBJ2-5; 15 positions match TRBD2. This CDR3 contains 17 residues. Germline-derived CDR1 and CDR2 are SGHTA and FQGTGA. The J segment lost 2 bases and the V segment lost 5 bases, leaving 6 bases of the junction unmatched. This CDR3 is CASSEGLAGGPQETQYF. In DNA form, the CDR3 reads TGTGCCAGCAGCGAGGGACTAGCGGGGGGCCCACAAGAGACCCAGTACTTC.

The gene calls are TRBV6-5 and TRBJ2-2; 9 bases are shared with TRBD2. CDR1 MNHEY and CDR2 SVGAGI come from the germline V gene. This CDR3 contains 15 residues. Trimming removed 8 bases from V and 2 bases from J; junction bases left unmatched: 6. The CDR3 DNA is TGTGCCAGCGCTACGCGGGGGGGAAACACCGGGGAGCTGTTTTTT. Its translation: CASATRGGNTGELFF.

The chain has TRBV9 and TRBJ1-4, with a weak D call TRBD1 (5 bases). The CDR3 is made up of 14 amino acids. CDR1 is SGDLS and CDR2 is YYNGEE in the germline V gene. Trimming shortened V by 7 bases and J by 3 bases, and 13 bases separated the two germline ends. This CDR3 is CASGDSGANEKLFF. The CDR3 nucleotides read TGTGCCAGCGGGGACTCCGGGGCTAATGAAAAACTGTTTTTT.

This chain connects TRBV5-4 to TRBJ2-7; D might be TRBD1 (5 bases). The CDR3 extends over 14 amino acids. Looked up from germline, CDR1 is SGHNT and CDR2 is YYREEE (reference sequence). V was cut by 5 bases and J by 7 bases, with 19 bases left in between. CDR3 protein: CASSFQQGLGEQYF. In DNA, the CDR3 is TGTGCCAGCAGTTTCCAGCAGGGATTAGGGGAGCAGTACTTC.

This clone came up once. The chain joins TRBV11-3 to TRBJ2-7, with D perhaps given as TRBD1 or TRBD2 (6 bases each). CDR1 and CDR2 from the germline V gene are SGHNT and YENEEA. The CDR3 has 11 amino acids. V gave up 4 bases and J gave up 10 bases, with 11 bases separating them. CDR3 protein: CASSSGAQQYF. The DNA for the CDR3 is TGTGCCAGCAGCTCGGGGGCGCAACAGTACTTC.

CDR3 amino acids: CASSQPLNEQFF. The CDR3 DNA sequence: TGTGCCAGCAGCCAACCGCTAAATGAGCAGTTCTTC. The J gene is TRBJ2-1, the V gene TRBV11-2; no reliable D call. The CDR3 is made up of 12 amino acids. CDR1 and CDR2 from the germline V gene are SGHAT and FQNNGV. V lost 5 bases and J lost 7, with 9 bases in between.

The chain uses TRBV6-4 and TRBJ2-7; possibly TRBD1 or TRBD2 for D (6 bases each). Germline-derived CDR1 and CDR2 are MRHNA and SNTAGT. The V gene lost 6 bases and the J gene lost 3 bases, with 21 bases spanning the gap. The CDR3 length is 16 residues. CDR3 nucleotide sequence: TGTGCCAGCAGGGGGGGCGGGATTAACATAAACTACGAGCAGTACTTC. Protein sequence: CASRGGGININYEQYF.

The V call is TRBV11-2, the J call TRBJ2-2; perhaps TRBD2 as D (5 bases). CDR1 is SGHAT and CDR2 is FQNNGV in the germline V gene. V gave up 7 bases and J gave up 4 bases, with 16 bases separating them. The CDR3 covers 15 residues. This chain's CDR3 is CASTTTDYLTGELFF. CDR3 bases: TGTGCCAGCACCACTACAGACTACCTCACCGGGGAGCTGTTTTTT.

In the case of this clone: Other DNA sequences in the sample encode the same CDR3. The rearrangement joins TRBV7-9 to TRBJ2-7; no reliable D call. This CDR3 is 12 amino acids long. The V and J ends lost 5 bases and 3 bases respectively, with 8 bases between them. Germline CDR1 SEHNR, CDR2 FQNEAQ (reference sequence). This CDR3 is CASSGRSYEQYF. In DNA, the CDR3 is TGTGCCAGCAGCGGACGGAGCTACGAGCAGTACTTC.

The rearrangement joins TRBV6-5 to TRBJ2-3, with 9 bases identical to TRBD2. With 0 bases clipped from V and 2 bases from J, the junction kept 3 bases outside the gene matches. Germline V lookup: CDR1 MNHEY, CDR2 SVGAGI. The CDR3 is made up of 16 amino acids. The CDR3 is CASSYSPSGTTDTQYF. CDR3 bases: TGTGCCAGCAGTTACTCGCCTAGCGGGACCACAGATACGCAGTATTTT.

The chain recombines TRBV6-6 with TRBJ2-7, with D hard to call. The CDR3 has 14 residues. V lost 0 bases and J 3 bases, leaving 9 bases between the germline ends. Germline CDR1 and CDR2: MNHNY and SVGAGI (reference sequence). CDR3 in DNA: TGTGCCAGCAGTTACTCGTCAGCCGACTACGAGCAGTACTTC. It specifies CASSYSSADYEQYF.

The chain carries TRBV9 and TRBJ2-7, with a weak D call TRBD2 (5 bases). The CDR3 runs 14 residues. Trimming took off 4 bases at V and 0 bases at J, with 11 bases between the two ends. CDR1 and CDR2 (germline): SGDLS, YYNGEE. As DNA, the CDR3 is TGTGCCAGCAGCTCTAACGGGGACTCCTACGAGCAGTACTTC. Protein product: CASSSNGDSYEQYF.

This rearrangement joins TRBV28 to TRBJ2-7; tentative D call: TRBD1 (6 bases). The CDR3 consists of 14 residues. Germline CDR1 MDHEN, CDR2 SYDVKM. V dropped 5 bases and J dropped 4 bases, with 15 bases sitting between them. CDR3 nucleotides: TGTGCCAGCAGTGTCTCCGGGACACCATACGAGCAGTACTTC. This translates into CASSVSGTPYEQYF.

The chain combines TRBV4-1 with TRBJ2-5; D perhaps matches TRBD1 (6 bases). Germline CDR1 MGHRA, CDR2 YSYEKL. The CDR3 covers 15 residues. Deletions cut 0 bases from V and 5 bases from J, with 13 bases between. CDR3 protein: CASSQDRAGVETQYF. DNA of the CDR3: TGCGCCAGCAGCCAAGATAGGGCAGGGGTTGAGACCCAGTACTTC.

V and J are TRBV6-6 and TRBJ1-2; no clear D gene. This CDR3 spans 13 amino acids. The ends were cut back, 6 bases at V and 2 bases at J, with 10 bases in the middle. Germline assignment: CDR1 MNHNY and CDR2 SVGAGI (reference sequence). Here the CDR3 reads CASSPTSNYGYTF. Written as DNA, the CDR3 is TGTGCCAGCAGCCCCACCTCAAACTATGGCTACACCTTC.

Worth noting for this clone: A much more abundant neighbour one base away suggests this may be a read error. The same CDR3 also results from other DNA sequences found in this sample. V gene TRBV9 combines with J gene TRBJ2-3, with D tentatively TRBD2 (5 bases). This CDR3 region has 14 residues. Germline CDR1 reads SGDLS; CDR2 reads YYNGEE. V was pared by 0 bases and J by 1 base, with 6 bases between. In DNA, the CDR3 is TGTGCCAGCAGCGTAGGAGCGGGCACAGATACGCAGTATTTT. The encoded protein is CASSVGAGTDTQYF.